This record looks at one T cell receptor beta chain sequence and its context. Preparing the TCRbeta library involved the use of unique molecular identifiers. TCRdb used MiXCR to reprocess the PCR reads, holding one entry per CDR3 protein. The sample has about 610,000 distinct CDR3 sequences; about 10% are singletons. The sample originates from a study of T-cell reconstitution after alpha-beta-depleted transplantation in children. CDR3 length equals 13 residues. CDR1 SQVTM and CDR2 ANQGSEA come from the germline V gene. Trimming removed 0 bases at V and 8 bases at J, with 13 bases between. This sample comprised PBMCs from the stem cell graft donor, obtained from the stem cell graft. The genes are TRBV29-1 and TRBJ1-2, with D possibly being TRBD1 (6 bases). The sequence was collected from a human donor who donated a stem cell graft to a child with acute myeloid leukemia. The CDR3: CSVEDWSGVGYTF. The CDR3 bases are TGCAGCGTTGAAGATTGGTCAGGGGTAGGCTACACCTTC.